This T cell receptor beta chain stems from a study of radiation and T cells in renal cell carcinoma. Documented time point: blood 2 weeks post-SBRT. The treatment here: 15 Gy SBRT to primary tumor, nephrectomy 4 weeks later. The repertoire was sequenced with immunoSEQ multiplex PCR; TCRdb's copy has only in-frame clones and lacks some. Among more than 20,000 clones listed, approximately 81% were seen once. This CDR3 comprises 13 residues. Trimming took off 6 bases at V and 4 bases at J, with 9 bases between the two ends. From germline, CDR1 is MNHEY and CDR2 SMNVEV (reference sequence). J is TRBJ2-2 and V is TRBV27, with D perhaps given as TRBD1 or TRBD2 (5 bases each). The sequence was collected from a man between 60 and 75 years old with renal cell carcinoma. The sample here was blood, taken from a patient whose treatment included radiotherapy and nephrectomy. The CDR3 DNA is TGTGCCAGCAGCCGGGGCCTCACCGGGGAGCTGTTTTTT. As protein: CASSRGLTGELFF.